This T cell receptor beta chain was profiled in a study of technical replicates of blood from four donors. With 5 bases removed from V and 4 bases from J, the gap between germline ends came to 14 bases. The CDR3 is 14 residues long. Germline-derived CDR1 and CDR2 are SGHVS and FNYEAQ. Sequencing used immunoSEQ multiplex PCR; TCRdb keeps in-frame clones, though not all of them. The table records 45,000 to 60,000 clones, roughly 91% of them present only once. The chain joins TRBV7-6 to TRBJ1-1; perhaps TRBD1 as D (5 bases). The TCR originated in a human donor in good health. Some clones in this sample may be carry-over from other donors' samples. The sequenced material came from PBMCs. CDR3 nucleotide sequence: TGTGCCAGCAGCCCAGTTGGGGGGGTCACTGAAGCTTTCTTT. Its translation is CASSPVGGVTEAFF.